A selection of T cell receptor beta chains follows, all from one sample in a study of blood T cell repertoires in COVID-19. Assay: immunoSEQ multiplex PCR; the TCRdb copy retains only in-frame clones and omits some. In the table there are about 340,000 clones, about nine tenths of which are singletons. Sample: peripheral blood. The receptor set was obtained from a woman aged 50 to 65 with COVID-19, enrolled during active disease. Both conserved end residues are part of each CDR3. D genes are given only for firm matches. The size field is filled for only some rows; it gives once, few, many or a size class.

abundance: -
j_gene: TRBJ2-1
v_gene: TRBV5-6
d_gene: -
CDR3nt: TGTGCCAGCAGTTCGACATCCCCGAGGGACAATGAGCAGTTCTTC
CDR3aa: CASSSTSPRDNEQFF

abundance: -
j_gene: TRBJ2-7
v_gene: TRBV12-3/TRBV12-4
d_gene: -
CDR3nt: TGTGCCAGCAGTTTCTCTTTCTACGAGCAGTACTTC
CDR3aa: CASSFSFYEQYF

abundance: -
j_gene: TRBJ1-1
v_gene: TRBV5-4
d_gene: -
CDR3nt: TGTGCCAGCAGCTTGGGTGGTCGGAGTGGAGGGGCGCAGGCTTTCTTT
CDR3aa: CASSLGGRSGGAQAFF

abundance: -
j_gene: TRBJ2-5
v_gene: TRBV4-1
d_gene: -
CDR3nt: TGCGCCAGCAGCCAAGCTGGAGGGAGGACCCAGTACTTC
CDR3aa: CASSQAGGRTQYF

abundance: once
j_gene: TRBJ1-3
v_gene: TRBV6-2/TRBV6-3
d_gene: -
CDR3nt: TGTGCCAGCAGTCGATCGGAGTTTACTGGAAACACCATATATTTT
CDR3aa: CASSRSEFTGNTIYF

abundance: -
j_gene: TRBJ1-1
v_gene: TRBV12-5
d_gene: -
CDR3nt: TGTGCTAGTGGCAAACGCCATGACACCCCAAAAAAAGGGACTATGAACACTGAAGCTTTCTTT
CDR3aa: CASGKRHDTPKKGTMNTEAFF

abundance: -
j_gene: TRBJ1-2
v_gene: TRBV29-1
d_gene: TRBD1
CDR3nt: TGCAGCACGGACAGGGCCAACTATGGCTACACCTTC
CDR3aa: CSTDRANYGYTF

abundance: -
j_gene: TRBJ2-1
v_gene: TRBV7-2
d_gene: -
CDR3nt: TGTGCCAGCAGCGAGAGGAATTGGGGGCGGGGGTACAATGAGCAGTTCTTC
CDR3aa: CASSERNWGRGYNEQFF

abundance: -
j_gene: TRBJ1-2
v_gene: TRBV5-5
d_gene: TRBD1
CDR3nt: TGTGCCAGCAGCTGGATGGCAGGGGGATATGGCTACACCTTC
CDR3aa: CASSWMAGGYGYTF

abundance: -
j_gene: TRBJ1-2
v_gene: TRBV2
d_gene: -
CDR3nt: TGTGCCAGCAGTGAGTGGGGGGTAGATGGCTACACCTTC
CDR3aa: CASSEWGVDGYTF

abundance: -
j_gene: TRBJ1-5
v_gene: TRBV19
d_gene: -
CDR3nt: TGTGCCAGTAGTACGGGGGACGGTGGCCCTCATCAGCCCCAGCATTTT
CDR3aa: CASSTGDGGPHQPQHF

abundance: many
j_gene: TRBJ1-3
v_gene: TRBV7-6
d_gene: TRBD1
CDR3nt: TGTGCCAGCAGCTACGACAGGGGGCCAGGAAACACCATATATTTT
CDR3aa: CASSYDRGPGNTIYF

abundance: -
j_gene: TRBJ2-1
v_gene: TRBV2
d_gene: TRBD1
CDR3nt: TGTGCCAGCAGTGCCGGGACAGCCTCCTACAATGAGCAGTTCTTC
CDR3aa: CASSAGTASYNEQFF

abundance: -
j_gene: TRBJ1-1
v_gene: TRBV3-1/TRBV3-2
d_gene: -
CDR3nt: TGTGCCAGCAGCCAAGAGCTGGCCTTTTTTGCGGACACTGAAGCTTTCTTT
CDR3aa: CASSQELAFFADTEAFF

abundance: many
j_gene: TRBJ2-3
v_gene: TRBV7-9
d_gene: TRBD1
CDR3nt: TGTGCCAGCAGCTCGCAATCCACAGGGGTAGGCACGCAGTATTTT
CDR3aa: CASSSQSTGVGTQYF

abundance: -
j_gene: TRBJ2-7
v_gene: TRBV29-1
d_gene: TRBD2
CDR3nt: TGCAGCGTTGAAGGGACTAGCGGGAGGGCCTCCTACGAGCAGTACTTC
CDR3aa: CSVEGTSGRASYEQYF

abundance: many
j_gene: TRBJ2-1
v_gene: TRBV11-3
d_gene: -
CDR3nt: TGTGCCAGCAGCTCCCGGGACACCGGCTCCTACAATGAGCAGTTCTTC
CDR3aa: CASSSRDTGSYNEQFF

abundance: -
j_gene: TRBJ2-2
v_gene: TRBV7-9
d_gene: -
CDR3nt: TGTGCCAGCAGCTTAGTGGCTAGAGACACCGGGGAGCTGTTTTTT
CDR3aa: CASSLVARDTGELFF